The 17 T cell receptor beta chains below all came from one sample that was sequenced in a study of glioma-infiltrating T cells. TCR alpha and beta CDR3 regions were amplified from RNA using iRepertoire nested multiplex PCR. TCRdb redid the calling of the multiplex PCR reads with MiXCR, one entry per CDR3 protein. The sample lists 160,000 or so distinct CDR3 sequences; more than 35% were seen once. Sequencing used glioma tissue, nonneoplastic brain tissue, or PBMCs (not recorded which). These receptors were collected from a human donor with low-grade glioma or glioblastoma, undergoing nonglioma brain surgery, or in good health (not recorded which).

Details on this clonotype: One junction end disagrees with the germline gene, perhaps due to a read error. This sequence joins TRBV20-1 and TRBJ1-1; 9 bases are a match to TRBD1. From germline, CDR1 is DFQATT and CDR2 SNEGSKA (reference sequence). The CDR3 has 14 residues. CDR3 bases: TGCAGTGCTAGCAGCGGGACAGGGCTTACTGAAGCTCTCTTT. Protein: CSASSGTGLTEALF.

This chain connects TRBV6-4 to TRBJ2-1, with 8 bases identical to TRBD2. The CDR3 covers 17 residues. Trimming at V came to 5 bases and at J to 5 bases, leaving 14 bases not matched to a gene. Germline V gene sequence: CDR1 MRHNA, CDR2 SNTAGT. The CDR3 region is CASSFYPSGLEDNEQFF. The DNA of the CDR3 is TGTGCCAGCAGTTTCTACCCGTCGGGACTAGAGGACAATGAGCAGTTCTTC.

This clonotype has at least ten counts. V and J are TRBV20-1 and TRBJ2-1; D possibly uses TRBD1 or TRBD2 (5 bases each). CDR1 and CDR2 (germline): DFQATT, SNEGSKA (reference sequence). The CDR3 has 14 residues. The V end lost 2 bases, the J end lost 0 bases, and 8 bases lay between the germline ends. The CDR3, as DNA: TGCAGTGCTAGAAAGGGGAGCTCCTACAATGAGCAGTTCTTC. It is translated as CSARKGSSYNEQFF.

A few counts support this clonotype. This chain connects TRBV7-2 to TRBJ2-4; TRBD2 is a possible D gene (6 bases). CDR3 size: 15 residues. In germline, CDR1 is SGHTA, CDR2 FQGNSA. V was shortened by 5 bases and J by 9 bases, with 20 bases between the two germline ends. CDR3 nucleotides: TGTGCCAGCAGCCCCATTTTAGGCGGGACCGGCATTCAGTACTTC. The encoded protein is CASSPILGGTGIQYF.

Regarding this clonotype: A much bigger clone sits one base away, suggesting this may be a read error. The rearrangement joins TRBV20-1 to TRBJ2-5; tentatively, D is TRBD2 (5 bases). The CDR3 is 13 residues long. V lost 5 bases to trimming and J lost 3 bases, with 13 bases between them. Germline CDR1 reads DFQATT; CDR2 reads SNEGSKA (reference sequence). For the CDR3, the DNA is TGCAGTGCTTTTGTAGCGTGCAAAGAGACCCAGTACTTC. It translates to CSAFVACKETQYF.

This clonotype came up a few times. The chain is built from TRBV7-2 and TRBJ2-1; perhaps TRBD1 as D (5 bases). V lost 0 bases, J lost 4 bases, and 13 bases lay in between. The germline V gene has CDR1 SGHTA and CDR2 FQGNSA. This CDR3 spans 16 amino acids. CDR3 nucleotide sequence: TGTGCCAGCAGCTTAGCGATAACGGACACTTACAATGAGCAGTTCTTC. This gives the protein CASSLAITDTYNEQFF.

Comment on this clonotype: A read error may be the cause here, since a much bigger clone is one base away. The chain links TRBV27 to TRBJ2-2, with 8 bases identical to TRBD2. V lost 9 bases to trimming and J lost 6 bases; unmatched junction nucleotides: 12. The CDR3 has 15 amino acids. The germline V gene has CDR1 MNHEY and CDR2 SMNVEV (reference sequence). The CDR3, as DNA: TGTGCCAGAAGTCCGCTGTTCGGGGGGGCCGGGGAGCTGTTTTTT. As protein: CARSPLFGGAGELFF.

As to this clonotype: It is likely a read error, because the conserved phenylalanine at the end of the CDR3 is missing. The CDR3 protein is CSARDPLYEQYL. CDR3 nucleotides: TGCAGTGCTAGAGATCCCCTGTACGAGCAGTACCTC. The genes are TRBV20-1 and TRBJ2-7; unclear D gene. CDR1 is DFQATT, CDR2 SNEGSKA, per germline (reference sequence). V lost 0 bases and J lost 4, with 7 bases in between. This CDR3 spans 12 amino acids.

The chain joins TRBV7-9 to TRBJ2-3, with a possible D match to TRBD2 (5 bases). Germline V lookup: CDR1 SEHNR, CDR2 FQNEAQ (reference sequence). The CDR3 has 16 residues. The V and J ends lost 5 bases and 3 bases respectively, with 18 bases between them. The CDR3 protein is CASSRRGSGWTDTQYF. The DNA of the CDR3 is TGTGCCAGCAGCCGTCGAGGCTCGGGATGGACAGATACGCAGTATTTT. Full variable domain (remainder filled in from reference TRBV7-9 and TRBJ2-3): DTGVSQNPRHKITKRGQNVTFRCDPISEHNRLYWYRQTLGQGPEFLTYFQNEAQLEKSRLLSDRFSAERPKGSFSTLEIQRTEQGDSAMYLCASSRRGSGWTDTQYFGPGTRLTVL.

The rearrangement uses TRBV19 and TRBJ2-7; D remains ambiguous. Germline V gives CDR1 LNHDA, CDR2 SQIVND (reference sequence). The V and J ends lost 5 bases and 3 bases respectively, with 5 bases between them. This CDR3 is 11 amino acids long. The CDR3 DNA follows: TGTGCCAGTAGTTCCGTCTACGAGCAGTACTTC. This encodes CASSSVYEQYF.

This clonotype was observed many times. This chain connects TRBV6-1 to TRBJ1-3; D is possibly TRBD1 (5 bases). Germline values: CDR1 MNHNS, CDR2 SASEGT. V was cut by 7 bases and J by 0 bases, with 13 bases left in between. The CDR3 runs to 15 residues. The CDR3 region has the DNA TGTGCCAGCACAATAGACAGAAGCTCTGGAAACACCATATATTTT. It encodes CASTIDRSSGNTIYF.

With respect to this clonotype: A much larger clone lies one base from this, so it may be a read error. V usage is TRBV15 and J usage is TRBJ2-5; D not certain. The CDR3 runs to 16 residues. The V end lost 0 bases, the J end lost 6 bases, and 17 bases lay between the germline ends. Germline V gene lookup returns CDR1 LNHNV and CDR2 YYDKDF (reference sequence). CDR3 in DNA: TGTGCCACCAGCAGAGATAACGGCAATTTGTTCCAGACCCAGTACTTC. This codes for CATSRDNGNLFQTQYF.

This sequence joins TRBV2 and TRBJ2-1; 8 nucleotides agree with TRBD1. CDR1 and CDR2 (germline): SNHLY, FYNNEI. Trimming at V came to 6 bases and at J to 5 bases, leaving 9 bases not matched to a gene. CDR3 length: 15 residues. As DNA, the CDR3 is TGTGCCAGCAGCGCCCTCGGACAGGGAGACAATGAGCAGTTCTTC. This gives the protein CASSALGQGDNEQFF. Full variable domain (remainder filled in from reference TRBV2 and TRBJ2-1): EPEVTQTPSHQVTQMGQEVILRCVPISNHLYFYWYRQILGQKVEFLVSFYNNEISEKSEIFDDQFSVERPDGSNFTLKIRSTKLEDSAMYFCASSALGQGDNEQFFGPGTRLTVL.

Points on this clonotype: A much larger clone differs by one base, so this may be a read error. The J gene is TRBJ2-7, the V gene TRBV12-3 or TRBV12-4; TRBD2 is a possible D gene (5 bases). This CDR3 region has 11 residues. V lost 3 bases and J 8 bases, leaving 8 bases between the germline ends. The CDR3 loop is CASSFRGKQYF. DNA for the CDR3: TGTGCCAGCAGTTTCCGGGGAAAGCAGTACTTC.

On this clonotype: This could be a read error, since a much larger clone is one nucleotide away. This chain connects TRBV28 to TRBJ1-3; possibly TRBD1 for D (5 bases). The germline CDR1 and CDR2 sequences are MDHEN and SYDVKM. The CDR3 is 15 amino acids. The chain's CDR3 is CASSLLVSGGNTIDF. DNA of the CDR3: TGTGCCAGCAGTTTATTGGTCAGCGGGGGAAACACCATAGATTTT.

Notes on this clonotype: A read error is possible here, since a much larger clone lies one base away. The CDR3: CASSVGQGADTQYF. The CDR3 DNA is TGTGCCAGCAGTGTCGGACAGGGGGCAGATACGCAGTATTTT. The chain has TRBV27 and TRBJ2-3, with 10 bases lining up with TRBD1. CDR1 is MNHEY, CDR2 SMNVEV, per germline (reference sequence). J was trimmed by 4 bases and V by 5 bases; bases with no gene match: 3. The CDR3 consists of 14 residues.

The CDR3 loop is CASSQEQGTLNTEAFF. The CDR3 coding sequence is TGCGCCAGCAGCCAAGAACAGGGGACCCTTAACACTGAAGCTTTCTTT. V and J are TRBV4-1 and TRBJ1-1, with TRBD1 matching 7 bases. Germline CDR1 and CDR2: MGHRA and YSYEKL. V lost 0 bases to trimming and J lost 2 bases; unmatched junction nucleotides: 6. CDR3 size: 16 residues.